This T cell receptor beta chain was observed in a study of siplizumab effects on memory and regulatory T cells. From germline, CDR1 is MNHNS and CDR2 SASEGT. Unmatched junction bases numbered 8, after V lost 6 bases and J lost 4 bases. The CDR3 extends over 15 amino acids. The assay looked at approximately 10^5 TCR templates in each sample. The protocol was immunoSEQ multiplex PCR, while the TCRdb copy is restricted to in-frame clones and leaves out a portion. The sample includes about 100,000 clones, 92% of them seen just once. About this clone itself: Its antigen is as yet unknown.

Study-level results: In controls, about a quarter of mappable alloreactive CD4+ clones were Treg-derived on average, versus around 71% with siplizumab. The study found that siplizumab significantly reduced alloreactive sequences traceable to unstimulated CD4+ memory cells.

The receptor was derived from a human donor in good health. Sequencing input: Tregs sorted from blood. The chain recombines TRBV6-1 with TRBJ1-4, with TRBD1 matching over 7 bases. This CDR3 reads CASSEPGQLNEKLFF. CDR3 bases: TGTGCCAGCAGCGAACCGGGACAGCTTAATGAAAAACTGTTTTTT.